This entry lists 16 T cell receptor beta chains sequenced from one sample in a study of cytomegalovirus exposure and HLA in healthy donors (dated by TCRdb to 2017 to 2019). The library was produced with the immunoSEQ multiplex PCR assay. For the multiplex PCR, a mixture combining 60 forward primers for TCR Vbeta segments and 13 reverse primers for TCR Jbeta segments was used. Held by TCRdb, this immuneACCESS table contains in-frame sequences only and omits some clones. Under half of the omission traces to an unresolved V gene where checked; the cause of the rest is unknown. The sample table contains about 130,000 clones; only one count was recorded for about 78% of them. The ten largest clonotypes hold more than 0.95% of the sample. The sequenced sample consisted of PBMCs. All receptors derive from a man aged 50 to 59 in good health and CMV-seronegative.

CDR3 sequence reads: CASSLSLTSNTEAFF. The CDR3 DNA is TGTGCCAGCAGTTTATCCCTTACTTCGAACACTGAAGCTTTCTTT. The rearrangement uses TRBV28 and TRBJ1-1; no definite D call. V shed 1 base and J shed 1 base, with 10 bases lying between them. Germline V CDR1 and CDR2: MDHEN, SYDVKM. CDR3 length: 15 residues.

This clone was recorded only once. This rearrangement joins TRBV29-1 to TRBJ2-1; TRBD2 aligns across 11 bases. The CDR3 is 15 amino acids. Germline V gene data show CDR1 as SQVTM and CDR2 as ANQGSEA. V lost 6 bases and J lost 2; bases outside the gene matches: 6. The CDR3 protein is CSVIPGLAAYNEQFF. The CDR3 DNA sequence: TGCAGCGTGATACCGGGACTAGCGGCCTACAATGAGCAGTTCTTC.

This clone was detected a few times. As DNA, the CDR3 is TGTGCCAGCAGCCCGACAGGGGGCAGGTACGAGCAGTACTTC. Amino acids: CASSPTGGRYEQYF. This chain links TRBV7-3 with TRBJ2-7, with 10 nucleotides matching TRBD1. The V segment lost 5 bases and the J segment 4 bases; nucleotides outside the gene matches: 5. The CDR3 is 14 residues long. Germline CDR1 reads SGHTA; CDR2 reads FQGTGA.

This clone has only one observation. V and J are TRBV27 and TRBJ2-7; the match to TRBD2 covers 7 bases. Losses at the gene ends were 5 bases for V and 3 bases for J; bases not matched to a gene: 19. CDR3 length: 18 amino acids. The germline V gene has CDR1 MNHEY and CDR2 SMNVEV (reference sequence). The CDR3 sequence: CASSPTRFRGSVGYEQYF. The CDR3 DNA reads as TGTGCCAGCAGTCCGACTAGGTTTCGCGGGAGTGTTGGCTACGAGCAGTACTTC.

The chain combines TRBV7-2 with TRBJ2-5; TRBD2 matches 11 bases. V shed 5 bases, J shed 2 bases, and the junction held 4 bases outside the gene matches. CDR3 length: 15 amino acids. The germline gives CDR1 SGHTA, CDR2 FQGNSA. CDR3 bases: TGTGCCAGCAGCGTTGGGACTAGCGGTCAAGAGACCCAGTACTTC. This translates into CASSVGTSGQETQYF. The variable domain in full, with the rest retrieved from reference TRBV7-2 and TRBJ2-5, is GAGVSQSPSNKVTEKGKDVELRCDPISGHTALYWYRQSLGQGLEFLIYFQGNSAPDKSGLPSDRFSAERTGGSVSTLTIQRTQQEDSAVYLCASSVGTSGQETQYFGPGTRLLVL.

This chain links TRBV28 with TRBJ2-5, with 10 nucleotides matching TRBD2. The J call could be wrong; TRBJ2-7 is a better fit for the DNA end. The V gene's germline CDR1 is MDHEN and CDR2 SYDVKM. CDR3 length: 13 residues. The CDR3 sequence is CASRLAGAYEQYF. CDR3 sequence (DNA): TGTGCCAGCAGGCTAGCGGGAGCCTACGAGCAGTACTTC.

This chain links TRBV7-2 with TRBJ2-1; 12 nucleotides agree with TRBD2. This CDR3 comprises 19 residues. With 5 bases clipped from V and 6 bases from J, the junction kept 17 bases outside the gene matches. Germline V gene data show CDR1 as SGHTA and CDR2 as FQGNSA. CDR3 in DNA: TGTGCCAGCAGCGAAGTCGGACTAGCGGGATCATCTCCCGTCAATGAGCAGTTCTTC. It specifies CASSEVGLAGSSPVNEQFF.

The chain carries TRBV7-9 and TRBJ1-3; no definite D call. From germline, CDR1 is SEHNR and CDR2 FQNEAQ (reference sequence). V lost 5 bases to trimming and J lost 1 base, with 9 bases between them. This CDR3 region has 14 residues. Here the CDR3 DNA reads TGTGCCAGCAGCCCCGGTCTTTCTGGAAACACCATATATTTT. This codes for CASSPGLSGNTIYF.

J is TRBJ2-7 and V is TRBV5-1, with D maybe TRBD1 (5 bases). The CDR3 is made up of 14 amino acids. With 4 bases removed from V and 0 bases from J, the gap between germline ends came to 11 bases. Germline CDR1 reads SGHRS; CDR2 reads YFSETQ. CDR3 region: CASSGTGVSYEQYF. The CDR3 coding sequence is TGCGCCAGCAGCGGAACAGGCGTCTCCTACGAGCAGTACTTC.

The chain joins TRBV13 to TRBJ2-1; TRBD2 matches at 8 bases. CDR1 PRHDT and CDR2 FYEKMQ come from the germline V gene (reference sequence). The CDR3 length is 14 residues. V shed 5 bases and J 9 bases; nucleotides not matched to a gene: 9. CDR3 region: CASSPKGLDLEQFF. CDR3 coding DNA: TGTGCCAGCAGCCCTAAGGGACTAGACCTTGAGCAGTTCTTC. The entire variable domain, with the rest obtained from reference TRBV13 and TRBJ2-1, is as follows: AAGVIQSPRHLIKEKRETATLKCYPIPRHDTVYWYQQGPGQDPQFLISFYEKMQSDKGSIPDRFSAQQFSDYHSELNMSSLELGDSALYFCASSPKGLDLEQFFGPGTRLTVL.

The sample holds a few counts of this clone. This chain links TRBV7-2 with TRBJ2-7, with 8 bases fitting TRBD2. Germline CDR1 is SGHTA and CDR2 is FQGNSA. Trimming removed 1 base from V and 0 bases from J; junction bases left unmatched: 2. The CDR3 runs 15 residues. The CDR3 bases are TGTGCCAGCAGCTTAGGACTAGCGAGCTCCTACGAGCAGTACTTC. Amino acids: CASSLGLASSYEQYF.

This clone was found many times. The rearrangement links TRBV7-2 to TRBJ2-1, with unresolved D. The CDR3 covers 15 residues. Trimming took off 5 bases at V and 6 bases at J, with 17 bases between the two ends. The germline CDR1 and CDR2 sequences are SGHTA and FQGNSA. The CDR3 region has the DNA TGTGCCAGCAGCCTTATGGCACGACTGGGCAATGAGCAGTTCTTC. It codes for CASSLMARLGNEQFF.

The rearrangement joins TRBV5-1 to TRBJ2-3; 13 bases are shared with TRBD2. Germline CDR1 is SGHRS and CDR2 is YFSETQ. The length of the CDR3 is 16 residues. V was clipped by 2 bases and J by 5 bases; unmatched bases: 5. The CDR3 loop reads CASSFEGLAGVDTQYF. As DNA, the CDR3 is TGCGCCAGCAGCTTCGAAGGACTAGCGGGAGTAGATACGCAGTATTTT.

This chain uses TRBV5-1 with TRBJ1-1, with 8 bases aligning to TRBD1. V shed 4 bases, J shed 1 base, and the junction held 9 bases outside the gene matches. CDR1 is SGHRS, CDR2 YFSETQ, per germline. CDR3 length equals 16 residues. For the CDR3, the DNA is TGCGCCAGCAGCCATCAGTACAGGGGGGCGAACACTGAAGCTTTCTTT. This sequence encodes CASSHQYRGANTEAFF. The variable domain in full, completed from reference TRBV5-1 and TRBJ1-1, reads KAGVTQTPRYLIKTRGQQVTLSCSPISGHRSVSWYQQTPGQGLQFLFEYFSETQRNKGNFPGRFSGRQFSNSRSEMNVSTLELGDSALYLCASSHQYRGANTEAFFGQGTRLTVV.

The rearrangement links TRBV30 to TRBJ2-1, with 10 bases fitting TRBD2. Germline V gene sequence: CDR1 GTSNPN, CDR2 SVGIG (reference sequence). Trimming took 0 bases from V and 9 from J; bases not matched to a gene: 11. The CDR3 consists of 16 residues. The CDR3 here is CAWSVRLAGAGGEQFF. The CDR3 DNA reads as TGTGCCTGGAGTGTAAGGCTAGCGGGAGCCGGAGGTGAGCAGTTCTTC.

The chain is built from TRBV4-3 and TRBJ2-4; D is unclear. CDR3 size: 13 residues. Germline loops: CDR1 LGHNA, CDR2 YSLEER. The V gene lost 2 bases and the J gene lost 4 bases, with 6 bases spanning the gap. The CDR3 loop is CASSQTDKNIQYF. The CDR3 DNA is TGCGCCAGCAGCCAAACAGATAAAAACATTCAGTACTTC.